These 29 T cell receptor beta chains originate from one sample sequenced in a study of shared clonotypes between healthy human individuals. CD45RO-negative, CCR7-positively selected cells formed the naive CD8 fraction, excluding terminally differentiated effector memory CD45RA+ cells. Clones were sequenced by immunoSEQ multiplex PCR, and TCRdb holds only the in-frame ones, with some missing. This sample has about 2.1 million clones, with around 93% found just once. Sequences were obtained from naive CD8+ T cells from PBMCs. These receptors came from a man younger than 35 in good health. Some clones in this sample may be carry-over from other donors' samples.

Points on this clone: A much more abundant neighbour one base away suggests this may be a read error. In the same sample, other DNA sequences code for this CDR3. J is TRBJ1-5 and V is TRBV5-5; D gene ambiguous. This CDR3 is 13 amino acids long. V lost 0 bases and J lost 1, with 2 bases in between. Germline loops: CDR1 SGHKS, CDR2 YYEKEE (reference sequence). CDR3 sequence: CASSLGSNQPQHF. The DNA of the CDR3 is TGTGCCAGCAGCTTGGGGAGCAATCAGCCCCAGCATTTT.

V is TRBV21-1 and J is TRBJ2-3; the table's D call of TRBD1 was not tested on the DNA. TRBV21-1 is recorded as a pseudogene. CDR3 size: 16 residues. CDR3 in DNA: TGTGCCAGCGGCTGCCCGGGACAGGGAAACACAGATACGCAGTATTTT. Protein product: CASGCPGQGNTDTQYF.

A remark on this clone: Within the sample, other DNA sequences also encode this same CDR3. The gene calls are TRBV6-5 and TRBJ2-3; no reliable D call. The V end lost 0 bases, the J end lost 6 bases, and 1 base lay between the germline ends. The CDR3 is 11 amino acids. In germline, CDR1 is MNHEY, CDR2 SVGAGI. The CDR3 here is CASSYSDTQYF. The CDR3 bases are TGTGCCAGCAGTTACTCCGATACGCAGTATTTT.

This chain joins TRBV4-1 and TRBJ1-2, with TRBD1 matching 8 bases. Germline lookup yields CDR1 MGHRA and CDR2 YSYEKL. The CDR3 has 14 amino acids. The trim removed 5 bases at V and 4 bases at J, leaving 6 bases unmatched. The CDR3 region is CASSSRTGSYGYTF. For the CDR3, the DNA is TGCGCCAGCAGCTCCCGGACAGGGTCCTATGGCTACACCTTC.

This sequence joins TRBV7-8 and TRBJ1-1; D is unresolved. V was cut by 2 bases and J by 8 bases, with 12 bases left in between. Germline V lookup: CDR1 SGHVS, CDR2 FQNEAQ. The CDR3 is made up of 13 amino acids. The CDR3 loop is CASSLRSSQEAFF. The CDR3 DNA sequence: TGTGCCAGCAGCTTAAGAAGTAGTCAGGAAGCTTTCTTT.

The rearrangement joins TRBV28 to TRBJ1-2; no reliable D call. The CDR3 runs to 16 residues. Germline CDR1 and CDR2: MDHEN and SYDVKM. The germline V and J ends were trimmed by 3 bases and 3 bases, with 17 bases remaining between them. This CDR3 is CASSFPPAIKHYGYTF. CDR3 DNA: TGTGCCAGCAGTTTTCCCCCAGCCATAAAACACTATGGCTACACCTTC.

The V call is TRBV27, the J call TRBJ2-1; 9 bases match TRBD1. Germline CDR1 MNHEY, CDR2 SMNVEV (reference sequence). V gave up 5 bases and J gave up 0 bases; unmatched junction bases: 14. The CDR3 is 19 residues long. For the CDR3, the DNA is TGTGCCAGCAGTAGGACCCCTGGACAGGGGATTGGCTCCTACAATGAGCAGTTCTTC. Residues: CASSRTPGQGIGSYNEQFF.

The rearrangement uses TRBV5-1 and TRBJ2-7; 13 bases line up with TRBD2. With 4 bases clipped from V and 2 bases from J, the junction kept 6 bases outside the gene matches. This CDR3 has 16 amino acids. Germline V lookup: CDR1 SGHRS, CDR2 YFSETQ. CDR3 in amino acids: CASSPRGTSGAYEQYF. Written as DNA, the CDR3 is TGCGCCAGCAGCCCGCGGGGGACTAGCGGGGCCTACGAGCAGTACTTC. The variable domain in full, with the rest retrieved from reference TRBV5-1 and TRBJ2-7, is KAGVTQTPRYLIKTRGQQVTLSCSPISGHRSVSWYQQTPGQGLQFLFEYFSETQRNKGNFPGRFSGRQFSNSRSEMNVSTLELGDSALYLCASSPRGTSGAYEQYFGPGTRLTVT.

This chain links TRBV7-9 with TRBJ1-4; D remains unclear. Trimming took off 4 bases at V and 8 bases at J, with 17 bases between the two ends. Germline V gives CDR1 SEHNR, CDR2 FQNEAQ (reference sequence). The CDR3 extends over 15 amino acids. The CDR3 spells CASSSPPAGGEKLFF. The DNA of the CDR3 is TGTGCCAGCAGCTCACCCCCAGCGGGCGGGGAAAAACTGTTTTTT.

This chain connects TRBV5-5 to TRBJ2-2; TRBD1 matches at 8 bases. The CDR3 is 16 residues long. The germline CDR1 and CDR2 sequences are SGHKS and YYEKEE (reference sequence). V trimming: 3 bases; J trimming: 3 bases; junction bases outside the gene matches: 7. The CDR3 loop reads CASSWRDRIYTGELFF. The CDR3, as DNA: TGTGCCAGCAGCTGGAGGGACAGGATCTACACCGGGGAGCTGTTTTTT.

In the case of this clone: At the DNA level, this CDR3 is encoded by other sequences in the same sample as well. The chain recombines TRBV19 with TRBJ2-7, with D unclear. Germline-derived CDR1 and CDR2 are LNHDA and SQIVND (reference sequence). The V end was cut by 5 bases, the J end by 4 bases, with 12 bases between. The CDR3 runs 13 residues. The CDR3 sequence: CASSPSDGYEQYF. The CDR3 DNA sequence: TGTGCCAGTAGTCCTTCTGACGGGTACGAGCAGTACTTC.

The DNA for the CDR3 is TGTGCCAGCAGCCCTACAAGAGATGGCTACACCTTC. Translating gives CASSPTRDGYTF. The chain recombines TRBV7-9 with TRBJ1-2, with D hard to call. The V end lost 5 bases, the J end lost 6 bases, and 10 bases lay between the germline ends. The CDR3 totals 12 residues. From germline, CDR1 is SEHNR and CDR2 FQNEAQ (reference sequence).

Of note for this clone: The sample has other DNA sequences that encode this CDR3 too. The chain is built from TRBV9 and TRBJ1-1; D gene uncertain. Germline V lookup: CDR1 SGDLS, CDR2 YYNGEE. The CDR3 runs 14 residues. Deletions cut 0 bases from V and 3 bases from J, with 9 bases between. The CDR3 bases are TGTGCCAGCAGCGTAGCGGGAAGCTACACTGAAGCTTTCTTT. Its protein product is CASSVAGSYTEAFF.

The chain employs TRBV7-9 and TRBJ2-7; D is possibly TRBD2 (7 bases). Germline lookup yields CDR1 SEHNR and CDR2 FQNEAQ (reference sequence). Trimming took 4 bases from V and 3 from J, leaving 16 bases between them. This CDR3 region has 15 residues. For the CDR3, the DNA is TGTGCCAGCAGCTCTTCGTGGGGAGGGGGCTACGAGCAGTACTTC. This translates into CASSSSWGGGYEQYF.

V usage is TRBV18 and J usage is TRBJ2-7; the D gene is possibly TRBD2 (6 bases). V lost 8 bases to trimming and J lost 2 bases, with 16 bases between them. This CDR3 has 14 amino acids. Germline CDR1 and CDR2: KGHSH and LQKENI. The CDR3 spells CASANAGTPYEQYF. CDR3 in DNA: TGTGCCAGCGCAAATGCAGGGACTCCCTACGAGCAGTACTTC.

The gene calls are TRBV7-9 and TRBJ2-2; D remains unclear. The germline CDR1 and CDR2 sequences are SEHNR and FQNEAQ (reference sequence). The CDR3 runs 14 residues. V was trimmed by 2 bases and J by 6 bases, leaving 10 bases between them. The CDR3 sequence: CASSLRFRAGELFF. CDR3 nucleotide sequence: TGTGCCAGCAGCTTAAGGTTTCGGGCCGGGGAGCTGTTTTTT.

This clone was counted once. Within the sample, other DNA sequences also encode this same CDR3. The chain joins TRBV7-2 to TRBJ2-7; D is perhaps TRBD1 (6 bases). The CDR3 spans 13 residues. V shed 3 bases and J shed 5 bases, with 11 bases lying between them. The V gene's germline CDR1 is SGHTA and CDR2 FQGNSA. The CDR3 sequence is CASSLISGDEQYF. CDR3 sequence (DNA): TGTGCCAGCAGCTTGATCTCAGGGGACGAGCAGTACTTC.

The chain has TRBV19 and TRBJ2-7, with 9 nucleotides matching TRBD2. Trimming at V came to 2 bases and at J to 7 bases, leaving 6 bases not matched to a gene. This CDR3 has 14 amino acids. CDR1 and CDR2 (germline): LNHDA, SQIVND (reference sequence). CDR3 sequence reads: CASSIPSGTGEQYF. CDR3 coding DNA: TGTGCCAGTAGTATACCTAGCGGGACGGGGGAGCAGTACTTC.

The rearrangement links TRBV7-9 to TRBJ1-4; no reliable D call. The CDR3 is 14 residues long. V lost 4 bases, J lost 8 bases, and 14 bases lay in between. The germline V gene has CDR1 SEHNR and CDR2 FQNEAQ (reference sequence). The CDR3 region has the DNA TGTGCCAGCAGCTCCAGACGGATGGAGGAAAAACTGTTTTTT. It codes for CASSSRRMEEKLFF.

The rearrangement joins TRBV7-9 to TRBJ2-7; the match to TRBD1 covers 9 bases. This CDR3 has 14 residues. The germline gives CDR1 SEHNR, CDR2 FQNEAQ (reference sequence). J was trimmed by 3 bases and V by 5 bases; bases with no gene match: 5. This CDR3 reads CASSIQGAVYEQYF. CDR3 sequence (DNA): TGTGCCAGCAGCATACAGGGGGCGGTCTACGAGCAGTACTTC.

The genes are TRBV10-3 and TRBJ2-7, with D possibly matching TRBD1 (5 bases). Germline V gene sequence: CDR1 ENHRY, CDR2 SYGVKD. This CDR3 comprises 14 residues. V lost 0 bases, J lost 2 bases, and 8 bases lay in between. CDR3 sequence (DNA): TGTGCCATCAGTGAGTCGGACATACCCTACGAGCAGTACTTC. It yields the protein CAISESDIPYEQYF.

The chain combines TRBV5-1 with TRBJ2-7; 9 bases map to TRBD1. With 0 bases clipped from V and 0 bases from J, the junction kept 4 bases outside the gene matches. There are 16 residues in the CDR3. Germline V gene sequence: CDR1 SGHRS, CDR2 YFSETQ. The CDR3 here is CASSLDETGGSYEQYF. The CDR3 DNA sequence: TGCGCCAGCAGCTTGGACGAGACAGGGGGCTCCTACGAGCAGTACTTC.

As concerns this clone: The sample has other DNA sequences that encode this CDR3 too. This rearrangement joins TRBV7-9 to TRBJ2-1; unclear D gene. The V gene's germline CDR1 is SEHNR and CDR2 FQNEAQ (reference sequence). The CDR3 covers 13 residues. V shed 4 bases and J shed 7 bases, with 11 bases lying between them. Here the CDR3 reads CASSSDRVNEQFF. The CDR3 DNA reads TGTGCCAGCAGCTCCGACCGGGTAAATGAGCAGTTCTTC.

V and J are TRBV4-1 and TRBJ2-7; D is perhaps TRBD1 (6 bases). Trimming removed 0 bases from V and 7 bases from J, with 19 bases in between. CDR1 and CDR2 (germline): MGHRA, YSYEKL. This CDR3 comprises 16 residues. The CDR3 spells CASSQETGKGVREQYF. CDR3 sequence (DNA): TGCGCCAGCAGCCAAGAAACAGGGAAGGGGGTTCGGGAGCAGTACTTC.

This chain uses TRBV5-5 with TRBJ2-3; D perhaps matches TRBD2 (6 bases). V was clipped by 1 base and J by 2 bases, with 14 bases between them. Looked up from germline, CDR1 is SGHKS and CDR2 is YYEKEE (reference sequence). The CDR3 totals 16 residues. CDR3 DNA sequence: TGTGCCAGCAGCTTGCCGGGACTCCAGATCACAGATACGCAGTATTTT. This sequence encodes CASSLPGLQITDTQYF.

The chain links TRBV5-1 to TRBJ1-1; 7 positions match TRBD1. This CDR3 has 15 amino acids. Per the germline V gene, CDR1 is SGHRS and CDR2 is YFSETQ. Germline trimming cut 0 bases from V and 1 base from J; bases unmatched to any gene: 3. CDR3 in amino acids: CASSLAAGGNTEAFF. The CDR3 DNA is TGCGCCAGCAGCTTGGCCGCAGGGGGGAACACTGAAGCTTTCTTT.

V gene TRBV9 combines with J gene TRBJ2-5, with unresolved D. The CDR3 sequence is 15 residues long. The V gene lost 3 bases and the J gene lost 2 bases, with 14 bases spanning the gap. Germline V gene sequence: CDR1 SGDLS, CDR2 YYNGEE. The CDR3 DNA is TGTGCCAGCAGCGGTACAGCGCGAATACAAGAGACCCAGTACTTC. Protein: CASSGTARIQETQYF.

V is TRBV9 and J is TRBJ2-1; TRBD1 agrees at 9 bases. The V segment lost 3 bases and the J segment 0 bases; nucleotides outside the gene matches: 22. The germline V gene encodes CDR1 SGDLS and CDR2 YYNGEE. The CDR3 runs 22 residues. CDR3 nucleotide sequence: TGTGCCAGCAGCGACACCCATGTTGCGGACAGGGGAACGCTTGGCTCCTACAATGAGCAGTTCTTC. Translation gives CASSDTHVADRGTLGSYNEQFF. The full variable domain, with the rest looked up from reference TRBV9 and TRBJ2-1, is DSGVTQTPKHLITATGQRVTLRCSPRSGDLSVYWYQQSLDQGLQFLIQYYNGEERAKGNILERFSAQQFPDLHSELNLSSLELGDSALYFCASSDTHVADRGTLGSYNEQFFGPGTRLTVL.

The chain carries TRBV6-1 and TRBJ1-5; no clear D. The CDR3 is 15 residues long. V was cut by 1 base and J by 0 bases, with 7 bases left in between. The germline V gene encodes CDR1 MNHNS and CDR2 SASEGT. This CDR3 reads CASSEGGYSNQPQHF. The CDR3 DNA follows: TGTGCCAGCAGTGAAGGGGGATATAGCAATCAGCCCCAGCATTTT.